These 30 T cell receptor beta chains originate from one sample sequenced in a study of OX40 agonist ivuxolimab in advanced cancers. Generated by immunoSEQ multiplex PCR, the TCRdb table keeps only in-frame clones and is missing some. The table lists approximately 57,000 clones, roughly 90% of them singletons, with 11% in the top ten. Sequenced material: CD4+ or CD8+ T cells sorted from blood, taken in a trial of the OX40 agonist ivuxolimab. The origin of the receptors is an adult with an advanced solid tumor such as melanoma, head and neck, liver or kidney cancer.

The V gene is TRBV7-3, the J gene TRBJ1-1, with D maybe TRBD1 (6 bases). Germline-derived CDR1 and CDR2 are SGHTA and FQGTGA. V shed 5 bases and J shed 2 bases, with 9 bases lying between them. CDR3 length: 13 amino acids. The CDR3: CASSRDINTEAFF. CDR3 nucleotide sequence: TGTGCCAGCAGCCGGGACATCAACACTGAAGCTTTCTTT.

The rearrangement joins TRBV29-1 to TRBJ2-1; the D call may be TRBD1 or TRBD2 (5 bases each). Trimming pared 3 bases from V and 5 bases from J, leaving 17 bases between. This CDR3 contains 15 residues. The V gene's germline CDR1 is SQVTM and CDR2 ANQGSEA. The CDR3 reads CSVEEQSVGDNEQFF. The CDR3 nucleotides are TGCAGCGTTGAGGAACAGAGTGTGGGGGACAATGAGCAGTTCTTC.

This chain connects TRBV28 to TRBJ2-1, with 12 bases fitting TRBD2. The V and J ends lost 6 bases and 2 bases, in that order; junction bases with no gene match: 5. Looked up from germline, CDR1 is MDHEN and CDR2 is SYDVKM. The CDR3 contains 16 residues. CDR3 nucleotide sequence: TGTGCCAGCAGGCAACGGACTAGCGGGGCCTACAATGAGCAGTTCTTC. Protein product: CASRQRTSGAYNEQFF.

In this sample, this clone turned up once. The chain carries TRBV19 and TRBJ1-5; D is uncertain. From germline, CDR1 is LNHDA and CDR2 SQIVND (reference sequence). Trimming left V 3 bases short and J 3 bases short, with 6 bases between. CDR3 length: 13 amino acids. The CDR3 protein is CASSIAPNQPQHF. The CDR3, as DNA: TGTGCCAGTAGTATTGCCCCCAATCAGCCCCAGCATTTT.

The rearrangement joins TRBV5-6 to TRBJ2-3; D gene ambiguous. The CDR3 sequence is 16 residues long. Germline lookup yields CDR1 SGHDT and CDR2 YYEEEE. Between the trimmed V and J ends, which lost 0 bases and 2 bases, there was a span of 13 bases. The CDR3 DNA follows: TGTGCCAGCAGCTTGGGAGGTACAATCTTCACAGATACGCAGTATTTT. It yields the protein CASSLGGTIFTDTQYF.

This chain connects TRBV9 to TRBJ2-1, with TRBD1 matching 12 bases. The CDR3 has 15 residues. Germline CDR1 and CDR2: SGDLS and YYNGEE. Germline trimming cut 1 base from V and 6 bases from J; bases unmatched to any gene: 2. The CDR3 DNA sequence: TGTGCCAGCAGCGTACCGGGACAGGGGGCCAATGAGCAGTTCTTC. Its translation: CASSVPGQGANEQFF. The full variable domain, rest sourced from reference TRBV9 and TRBJ2-1, is DSGVTQTPKHLITATGQRVTLRCSPRSGDLSVYWYQQSLDQGLQFLIQYYNGEERAKGNILERFSAQQFPDLHSELNLSSLELGDSALYFCASSVPGQGANEQFFGPGTRLTVL.

V is TRBV5-6 and J is TRBJ2-3, with D hard to call. Trimming removed 0 bases from V and 2 bases from J, with 7 bases in between. The CDR3 loop spans 14 amino acids. Germline CDR1 reads SGHDT; CDR2 reads YYEEEE. The CDR3 coding sequence is TGTGCCAGCAGCTTGGGCAGTATCACAGATACGCAGTATTTT. Its translation: CASSLGSITDTQYF.

The chain employs TRBV19 and TRBJ2-3, with 9 nucleotides matching TRBD2. This CDR3 has 17 residues. Germline V gene sequence: CDR1 LNHDA, CDR2 SQIVND (reference sequence). V gave up 10 bases and J gave up 1 base; unmatched junction bases: 15. The CDR3 reads CATSASGMGRGTDTQYF. Written as DNA, the CDR3 is TGTGCCACTTCGGCTAGCGGGATGGGGAGAGGCACAGATACGCAGTATTTT. Full variable domain (missing parts from reference TRBV19 and TRBJ2-3): DGGITQSPKYLFRKEGQNVTLSCEQNLNHDAMYWYRQDPGQGLRLIYYSQIVNDFQKGDIAEGYSVSREKKESFPLTVTSAQKNPTAFYLCATSASGMGRGTDTQYFGPGTRLTVL.

This chain joins TRBV5-1 and TRBJ2-5; D unclear. Deletions cut 4 bases from V and 4 bases from J, with 17 bases between. Per germline, CDR1 SGHRS and CDR2 YFSETQ. This CDR3 contains 15 residues. CDR3 bases: TGCGCCAGCAGCCCCCTAGGTATGGCGAGAGAGACCCAGTACTTC. Translation: CASSPLGMARETQYF.

The chain has TRBV7-9 and TRBJ1-5; D call uncertain. The V end lost 1 base, the J end lost 0 bases, and 4 bases lay between the germline ends. Germline CDR1 reads SEHNR; CDR2 reads FQNEAQ (reference sequence). The CDR3 runs to 14 residues. Here the CDR3 reads CASSLDLSNQPQHF. CDR3 coding DNA: TGTGCCAGCAGCTTAGACCTTAGCAATCAGCCCCAGCATTTT.

The rearrangement uses TRBV13 and TRBJ2-1; D is undetermined. Per the germline V gene, CDR1 is PRHDT and CDR2 is FYEKMQ (reference sequence). The CDR3 length is 12 residues. V was cut by 5 bases and J by 7 bases, with 9 bases left in between. The CDR3 bases are TGTGCCAGCAGCGCCCAAATAAATGAGCAGTTCTTC. It translates to CASSAQINEQFF.

The chain links TRBV28 to TRBJ1-2; D remains ambiguous. Trimming removed 5 bases from V and 5 bases from J, with 9 bases in between. The CDR3 loop spans 12 amino acids. Germline values: CDR1 MDHEN, CDR2 SYDVKM. The CDR3 protein is CASSPGPYGYTF. The CDR3 nucleotides are TGTGCCAGCAGTCCCGGGCCTTATGGCTACACCTTC.

In this sample, this clone turned up once. The chain carries TRBV27 and TRBJ1-1, with 8 bases identical to TRBD1. This CDR3 contains 18 residues. V gave up 5 bases and J gave up 4 bases; unmatched junction bases: 18. Germline-derived CDR1 and CDR2 are MNHEY and SMNVEV (reference sequence). CDR3: CASSPYPGQVPNPTEAFF. CDR3 bases: TGTGCCAGCAGTCCGTATCCGGGACAGGTACCTAACCCCACTGAAGCTTTCTTT.

The CDR3 reads CASSFGTSSGDTQYF. CDR3 sequence (DNA): TGTGCCAGCAGTTTTGGGACTAGCTCCGGAGATACGCAGTATTTT. The rearrangement links TRBV27 to TRBJ2-3; TRBD2 matches 9 bases. CDR1 and CDR2 (germline): MNHEY, SMNVEV (reference sequence). Losses at the gene ends were 3 bases for V and 5 bases for J; bases not matched to a gene: 6. The CDR3 has 15 residues.

This chain joins TRBV5-5 and TRBJ1-1, with D possibly TRBD1 on 6 matching bases. The CDR3 consists of 15 residues. Germline CDR1 reads SGHKS; CDR2 reads YYEKEE (reference sequence). The V gene lost 4 bases and the J gene lost 0 bases, with 13 bases spanning the gap. CDR3 DNA sequence: TGTGCCAGCAGCCTAGGGGGAGCCCTGAACACTGAAGCTTTCTTT. Translation gives CASSLGGALNTEAFF. The full variable domain, completed using reference TRBV5-5 and TRBJ1-1, is DAGVTQSPTHLIKTRGQQVTLRCSPISGHKSVSWYQQVLGQGPQFIFQYYEKEERGRGNFPDRFSARQFPNYSSELNVNALLLGDSALYLCASSLGGALNTEAFFGQGTRLTVV.

Here the CDR3 DNA reads TGTGCCAGCAGCTACCCTACCCGAGCGGGAGCCTACAATGAGCAGTTCTTC. This encodes CASSYPTRAGAYNEQFF. This chain uses TRBV28 with TRBJ2-1, with 8 nucleotides matching TRBD2. Germline CDR1 is MDHEN and CDR2 is SYDVKM. After removal of 6 bases from V and 2 bases from J, the junction contained 12 bases not matched to a gene. There are 17 residues in the CDR3.

This clone was recorded once. The chain carries TRBV19 and TRBJ2-2, with a possible D match to TRBD1 (6 bases). CDR1 is LNHDA and CDR2 is SQIVND in the germline V gene (reference sequence). This CDR3 comprises 15 residues. Trimming took 2 bases from V and 2 from J, leaving 9 bases between them. The CDR3 loop reads CASSIQGINTGELFF. For the CDR3, the DNA is TGTGCCAGTAGTATACAGGGGATCAACACCGGGGAGCTGTTTTTT. Variable domain in full (rest from reference TRBV19 and TRBJ2-2): DGGITQSPKYLFRKEGQNVTLSCEQNLNHDAMYWYRQDPGQGLRLIYYSQIVNDFQKGDIAEGYSVSREKKESFPLTVTSAQKNPTAFYLCASSIQGINTGELFFGEGSRLTVL.

The chain couples TRBV9 to TRBJ2-2; D perhaps matches TRBD2 (6 bases). The CDR3 runs to 17 residues. Germline assignment: CDR1 SGDLS and CDR2 YYNGEE. Between the trimmed V and J ends, which lost 3 bases and 5 bases, there was a span of 20 bases. In DNA form, the CDR3 reads TGTGCCAGCAGCGACAGCCGGGACTTTCACCAAACCGGGGAGCTGTTTTTT. This sequence encodes CASSDSRDFHQTGELFF.

The chain combines TRBV9 with TRBJ2-3; D remains unclear. The CDR3 has 16 amino acids. CDR1 SGDLS and CDR2 YYNGEE come from the germline V gene. V lost 0 bases and J lost 1, with 12 bases in between. The CDR3 reads CASSVEGLSGTDTQYF. The DNA for the CDR3 is TGTGCCAGCAGCGTAGAGGGTTTGAGTGGCACAGATACGCAGTATTTT.

This CDR3 is CSVDNTGARDYGYTF. CDR3 nucleotide sequence: TGCAGCGTTGATAATACGGGAGCTAGGGACTATGGCTACACCTTC. V usage is TRBV29-1 and J usage is TRBJ1-2, with D unresolved. V lost 3 bases to trimming and J lost 3 bases, with 17 bases between them. Germline V gives CDR1 SQVTM, CDR2 ANQGSEA. The CDR3 is made up of 15 amino acids.

The rearrangement uses TRBV7-7 and TRBJ1-3, with unresolved D. Germline V lookup: CDR1 SSHAT, CDR2 FNYEAQ (reference sequence). The CDR3 loop spans 14 amino acids. V lost 0 bases, J lost 3 bases, and 6 bases lay in between. CDR3 residues: CASSLAGVGNTIYF. The CDR3 DNA is TGTGCCAGCAGCTTAGCGGGAGTTGGAAACACCATATATTTT.

V is TRBV6-5 and J is TRBJ2-1; D gene uncertain. Germline V lookup: CDR1 MNHEY, CDR2 SVGAGI. Between the trimmed V and J ends, which lost 4 bases and 3 bases, there was a span of 7 bases. The CDR3 length is 13 residues. The CDR3 DNA sequence: TGTGCCAGCAGTTCCCAGAACTACAATGAGCAGTTCTTC. Amino acids: CASSSQNYNEQFF.

This chain joins TRBV4-3 and TRBJ2-1, with TRBD2 matching over 10 bases. V was clipped by 0 bases and J by 4 bases; unmatched bases: 3. The CDR3 consists of 16 residues. Germline V CDR1 and CDR2: LGHNA, YSLEER. CDR3 protein: CASSQDQLAGYNEQFF. In DNA form, the CDR3 reads TGCGCCAGCAGCCAAGATCAACTAGCGGGATACAATGAGCAGTTCTTC.

The chain carries TRBV4-2 and TRBJ2-1; D unresolved. This CDR3 region has 13 residues. Germline V CDR1 and CDR2: LGHNA, YNFKEQ. Deletions cut 3 bases from V and 4 bases from J, with 7 bases between. The CDR3 spells CASSHEEYNEQFF. CDR3 nucleotide sequence: TGTGCCAGCAGCCACGAGGAGTACAATGAGCAGTTCTTC.

This clone is a singleton in its sample. J is TRBJ1-1 and V is TRBV27, with D uncertain. There are 13 residues in the CDR3. Germline lookup yields CDR1 MNHEY and CDR2 SMNVEV (reference sequence). V shed 1 base and J shed 5 bases, with 8 bases lying between them. CDR3 residues: CASSLYQRTEAFF. The CDR3 DNA follows: TGTGCCAGCAGTTTATACCAGCGAACTGAAGCTTTCTTT.

This clone came up once. V gene TRBV2 combines with J gene TRBJ2-7; D is possibly TRBD2 (6 bases). CDR3 length: 14 amino acids. V shed 1 base and J shed 3 bases, with 10 bases lying between them. CDR1 is SNHLY and CDR2 is FYNNEI in the germline V gene. The CDR3 loop reads CASSEDGRFYEQYF. In nucleotides, the CDR3 is TGTGCCAGCAGTGAAGACGGGAGATTCTACGAGCAGTACTTC.

The chain uses TRBV9 and TRBJ2-1; D remains unclear. CDR3 size: 14 residues. From germline, CDR1 is SGDLS and CDR2 YYNGEE. V lost 0 bases, J lost 4 bases, and 8 bases lay in between. CDR3 sequence reads: CASSVADVYNEQFF. The CDR3 DNA sequence: TGTGCCAGCAGCGTAGCAGACGTGTACAATGAGCAGTTCTTC. Using reference TRBV9 and TRBJ2-1 for the parts outside the CDR3, the full variable domain is DSGVTQTPKHLITATGQRVTLRCSPRSGDLSVYWYQQSLDQGLQFLIQYYNGEERAKGNILERFSAQQFPDLHSELNLSSLELGDSALYFCASSVADVYNEQFFGPGTRLTVL.

V gene TRBV5-6 combines with J gene TRBJ2-5, with 10 bases lining up with TRBD1. Trimming cost V 0 bases and J 5 bases; bases outside gene matches: 4. Germline loops: CDR1 SGHDT, CDR2 YYEEEE. The CDR3 has 15 amino acids. CDR3 region: CASSLEGTGVETQYF. CDR3 DNA sequence: TGTGCCAGCAGCTTGGAAGGGACAGGGGTGGAGACCCAGTACTTC.

This clone was seen once. The CDR3 nucleotides are TGTGCCAGCAGTTTGGACAGGGGAAGAGAGACCCAGTACTTC. Its translation is CASSLDRGRETQYF. This chain joins TRBV27 and TRBJ2-5; 9 bases are a match to TRBD1. Germline CDR1 is MNHEY and CDR2 is SMNVEV (reference sequence). There are 14 residues in the CDR3. V trimming: 3 bases; J trimming: 4 bases; junction bases outside the gene matches: 3.

This rearrangement joins TRBV5-6 to TRBJ2-5, with 7 positions matching TRBD2. V lost 7 bases and J lost 3; bases outside the gene matches: 12. CDR3 length: 15 amino acids. Germline V gene sequence: CDR1 SGHDT, CDR2 YYEEEE. CDR3 sequence reads: CASRPSGVEEETQYF. The CDR3 DNA reads as TGTGCCAGCCGCCCGAGCGGGGTAGAAGAAGAGACCCAGTACTTC.